Sequencing of this T cell receptor beta chain was carried out in a study of radiotherapy plus CTLA-4 blockade in lung cancer (dated by TCRdb to between 2017 and 2018). Concerning the study at large: Among enrolled patients, roughly 20% had an objective response and 31% reached disease control. General findings and caveats noted by the study authors: After treatment with radiotherapy and ipilimumab, TCR clones that came from tumors expanded in the peripheral blood. The strongest predictors of response were reported to be early dynamic shifts in blood T cell clones along with a rise in serum interferon-beta following radiation.

The study evaluated CTLA-4 blockade (ipilimumab) given together with focal radiation therapy in patients who had chemo-refractory metastatic non-small-cell lung cancer. Libraries came from the immunoSEQ multiplex PCR assay. Drawn from immuneACCESS, this table holds only the in-frame rearrangements with V and J called that TCRdb kept. Clones are partly lost; checked studies trace under half to an unresolved V gene and leave the rest unexplained. Within this sample are fewer than 90,000 clones, with around 86% of them counted one time only. The ten most abundant clones make up 0.82% of the sample. For CDR1 and CDR2, the germline V gene lists MNHEY and SVGAGI. The CDR3 contains 11 residues, cysteine and phenylalanine counted. The retained sequence is limited to the CDR3, 33 bases, with the frame set at the first base. V loses 7 bases of germline sequence and J loses 8 bases, and the interval between the two ends is 11 bases.

About this clone itself: Its cognate antigen has yet to be identified. No qualities accompany the bases; no much larger clone lies one base away.

The chain couples TRBV6-5 to TRBJ1-2; the best D guess is TRBD1, with 6 bases matching. The origin of this receptor is a human donor with non-small cell lung cancer who had stable disease on radiotherapy plus ipilimumab. The sample was peripheral blood, taken from a patient treated with radiotherapy plus ipilimumab. The CDR3 amino acid sequence is: CASKGGRGYTF. The DNA sequence is TGTGCCAGCAAGGGGGGAAGAGGCTACACCTTC.